This TCR beta chain was sequenced for a study of identical twins. Whole-study findings and limits: The authors noted that invariant MAIT and iNKT cells could partly confound zero-insertion analyses. The study drew conclusions from cross-sectional statistical analysis, not from following the same donors.

A remark on this clonotype: Its specificity is not known.

Addition of a universal primer site occurred through template switching, and cDNA carried unique molecular identifiers. TCRdb itself ran the 5' RACE reads through MiXCR, one entry per CDR3 protein. The table includes approximately 680,000 distinct CDR3 sequences, 7.1% detected once. CDR1 and CDR2 from the germline V gene are MRHNA and SNTAGT. CDR3 size: 15 residues. Trimming cost V 3 bases and J 10 bases; bases outside gene matches: 9. In addition, the sample was reused for a study of yellow fever vaccine responses in identical twins.

J is TRBJ1-6 and V is TRBV6-4; TRBD1 aligns across 7 bases. The TCR originated in a woman between 18 and 29 years old in good health. The sample was PBMCs. CDR3 in DNA: TGTGCCAGCAGTGAGGAGGAACAGGGGAACTCACCCCTCCACTTT. It specifies CASSEEEQGNSPLHF.